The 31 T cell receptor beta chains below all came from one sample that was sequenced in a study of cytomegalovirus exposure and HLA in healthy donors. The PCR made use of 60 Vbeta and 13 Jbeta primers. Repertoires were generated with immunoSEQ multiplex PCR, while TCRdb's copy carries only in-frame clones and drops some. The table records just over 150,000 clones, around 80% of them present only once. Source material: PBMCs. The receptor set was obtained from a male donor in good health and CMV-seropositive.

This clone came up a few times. CDR3 in DNA: TGTGCCAGCAGTGCAACAGGGGGCCGCTACAATGAGCAGTTCTTC. It codes for CASSATGGRYNEQFF. The chain couples TRBV6-5 to TRBJ2-1; 9 bases match TRBD1. Germline-derived CDR1 and CDR2 are MNHEY and SVGAGI. The CDR3 spans 15 residues. With V trimmed by 5 bases and J by 3 bases, 5 bases remained unmatched.

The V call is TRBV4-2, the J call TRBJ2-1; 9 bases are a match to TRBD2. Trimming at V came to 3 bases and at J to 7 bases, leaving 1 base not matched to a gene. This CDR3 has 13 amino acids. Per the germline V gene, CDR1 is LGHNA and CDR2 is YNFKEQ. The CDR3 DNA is TGTGCCAGCAGCCATCTAGCGGGAAATGAGCAGTTCTTC. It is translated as CASSHLAGNEQFF.

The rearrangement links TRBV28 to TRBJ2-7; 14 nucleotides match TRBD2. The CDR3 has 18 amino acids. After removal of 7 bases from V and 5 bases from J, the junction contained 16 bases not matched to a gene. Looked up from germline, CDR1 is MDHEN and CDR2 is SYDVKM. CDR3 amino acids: CASTYTGVGTSGSDEQYF. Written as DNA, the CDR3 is TGTGCCAGCACCTACACAGGGGTGGGGACTAGCGGGAGCGACGAGCAGTACTTC.

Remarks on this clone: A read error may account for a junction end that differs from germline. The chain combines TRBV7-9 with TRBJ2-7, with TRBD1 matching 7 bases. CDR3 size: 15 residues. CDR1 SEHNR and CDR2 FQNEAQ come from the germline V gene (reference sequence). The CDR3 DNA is TGTTCCAGCAGCTTGGGCAGGGGGTACCCCTACGAGCAGTACTTC. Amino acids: CSSSLGRGYPYEQYF.

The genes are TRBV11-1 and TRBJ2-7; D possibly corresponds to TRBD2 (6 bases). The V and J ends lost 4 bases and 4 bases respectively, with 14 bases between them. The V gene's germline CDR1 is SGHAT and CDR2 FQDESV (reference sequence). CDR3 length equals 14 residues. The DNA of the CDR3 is TGTGCCAGCAGCTCCAACGGAGGGCCGTACGAGCAGTACTTC. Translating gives CASSSNGGPYEQYF.

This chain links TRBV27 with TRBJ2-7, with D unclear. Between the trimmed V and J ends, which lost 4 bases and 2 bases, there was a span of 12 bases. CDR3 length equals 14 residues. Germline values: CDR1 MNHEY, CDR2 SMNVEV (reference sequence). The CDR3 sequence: CASSSQSGTYEQYF. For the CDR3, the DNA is TGTGCCAGCAGTTCCCAGTCGGGTACCTACGAGCAGTACTTC.

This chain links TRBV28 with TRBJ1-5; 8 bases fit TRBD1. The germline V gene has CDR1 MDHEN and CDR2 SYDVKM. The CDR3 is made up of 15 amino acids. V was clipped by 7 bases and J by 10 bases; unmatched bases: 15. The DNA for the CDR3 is TGTGCCAGCACCCCAGGGGGCGGGACCAAAGGTCCCCAGCATTTT. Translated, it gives CASTPGGGTKGPQHF.

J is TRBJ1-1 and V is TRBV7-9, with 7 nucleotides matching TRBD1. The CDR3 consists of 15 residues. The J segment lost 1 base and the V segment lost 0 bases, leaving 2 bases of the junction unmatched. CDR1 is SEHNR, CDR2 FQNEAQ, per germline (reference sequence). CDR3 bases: TGTGCCAGCAGCTTAGCACAGGGGAGGAACACTGAAGCTTTCTTT. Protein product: CASSLAQGRNTEAFF.

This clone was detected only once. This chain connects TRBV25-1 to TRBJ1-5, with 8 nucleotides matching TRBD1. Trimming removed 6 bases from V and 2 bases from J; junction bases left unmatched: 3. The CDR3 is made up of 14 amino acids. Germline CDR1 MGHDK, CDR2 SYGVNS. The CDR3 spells CASSSTGGNQPQHF. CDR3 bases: TGTGCCAGCAGCTCGACAGGGGGCAATCAGCCCCAGCATTTT.

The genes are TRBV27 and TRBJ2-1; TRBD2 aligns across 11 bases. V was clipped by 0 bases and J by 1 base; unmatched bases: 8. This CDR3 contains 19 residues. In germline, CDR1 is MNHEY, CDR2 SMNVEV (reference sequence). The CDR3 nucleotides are TGTGCCAGCAGTTTATCGAGGTTTACTAGCGGGAGATCCTACAATGAGCAGTTCTTC. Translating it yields CASSLSRFTSGRSYNEQFF.

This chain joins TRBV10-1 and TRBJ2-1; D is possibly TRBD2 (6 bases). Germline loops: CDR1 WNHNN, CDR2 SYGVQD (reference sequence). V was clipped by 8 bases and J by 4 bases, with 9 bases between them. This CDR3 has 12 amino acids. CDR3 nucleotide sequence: TGCGCCAGCGGGACTTTGTACAATGAGCAGTTCTTC. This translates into CASGTLYNEQFF.

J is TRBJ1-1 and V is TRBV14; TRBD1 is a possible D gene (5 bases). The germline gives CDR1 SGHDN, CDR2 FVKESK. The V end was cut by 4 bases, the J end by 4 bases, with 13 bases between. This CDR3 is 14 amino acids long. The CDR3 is CASSLTGGVTEAFF. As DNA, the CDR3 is TGTGCCAGCAGCCTCACCGGGGGGGTCACTGAAGCTTTCTTT.

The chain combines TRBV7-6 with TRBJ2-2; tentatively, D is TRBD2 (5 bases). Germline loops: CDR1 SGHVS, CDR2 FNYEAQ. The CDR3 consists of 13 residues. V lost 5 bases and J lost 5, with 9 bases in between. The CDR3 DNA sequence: TGTGCCAGCAGCCAGTCGGGGACCGGGGAGCTGTTTTTT. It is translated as CASSQSGTGELFF.

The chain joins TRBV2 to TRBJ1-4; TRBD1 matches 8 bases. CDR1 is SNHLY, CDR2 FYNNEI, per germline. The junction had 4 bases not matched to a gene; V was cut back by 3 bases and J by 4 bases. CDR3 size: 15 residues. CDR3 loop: CASSERDRLNEKLFF. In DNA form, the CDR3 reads TGTGCCAGCAGTGAGAGGGACAGGCTTAATGAAAAACTGTTTTTT.

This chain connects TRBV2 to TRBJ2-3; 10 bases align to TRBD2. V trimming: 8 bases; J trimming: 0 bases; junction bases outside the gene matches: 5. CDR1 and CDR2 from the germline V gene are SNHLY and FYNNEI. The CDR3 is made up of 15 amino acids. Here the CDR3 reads CASPGTSASTDTQYF. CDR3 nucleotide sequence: TGTGCCAGCCCAGGGACTAGCGCGAGCACAGATACGCAGTATTTT. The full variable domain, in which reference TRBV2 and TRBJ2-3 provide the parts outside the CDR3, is EPEVTQTPSHQVTQMGQEVILRCVPISNHLYFYWYRQILGQKVEFLVSFYNNEISEKSEIFDDQFSVERPDGSNFTLKIRSTKLEDSAMYFCASPGTSASTDTQYFGPGTRLTVL.

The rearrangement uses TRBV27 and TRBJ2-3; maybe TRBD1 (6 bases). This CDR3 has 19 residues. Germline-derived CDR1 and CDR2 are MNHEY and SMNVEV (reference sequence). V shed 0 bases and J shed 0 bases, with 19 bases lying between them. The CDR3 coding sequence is TGTGCCAGCAGTTTATCCCGGGACATCGGCAGACAAAGCACAGATACGCAGTATTTT. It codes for CASSLSRDIGRQSTDTQYF.

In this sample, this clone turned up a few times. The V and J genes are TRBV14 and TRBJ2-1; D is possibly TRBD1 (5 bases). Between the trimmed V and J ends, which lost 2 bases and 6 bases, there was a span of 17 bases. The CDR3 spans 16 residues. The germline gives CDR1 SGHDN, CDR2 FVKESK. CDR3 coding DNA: TGTGCCAGCAGCCAACATAGGCCAGGGCCATTCAATGAGCAGTTCTTC. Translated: CASSQHRPGPFNEQFF.

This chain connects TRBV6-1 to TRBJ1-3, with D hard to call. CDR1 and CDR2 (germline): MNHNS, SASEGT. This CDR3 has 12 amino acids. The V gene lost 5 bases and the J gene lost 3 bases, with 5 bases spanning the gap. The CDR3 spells CASSPFGNTIYF. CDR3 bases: TGTGCCAGCAGTCCCTTTGGAAACACCATATATTTT.

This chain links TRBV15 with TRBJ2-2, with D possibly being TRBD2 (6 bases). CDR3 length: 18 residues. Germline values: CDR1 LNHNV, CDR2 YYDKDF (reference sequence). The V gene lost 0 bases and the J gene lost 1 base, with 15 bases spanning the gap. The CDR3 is CATSREDTGGMNTGELFF. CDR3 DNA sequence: TGTGCCACCAGCAGAGAGGATACTGGCGGGATGAACACCGGGGAGCTGTTTTTT.

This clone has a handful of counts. This chain's CDR3 is CASSSSGFSYEQYF. The CDR3, as DNA: TGTGCCAGCAGCTCGAGCGGGTTTTCCTACGAGCAGTACTTC. The chain recombines TRBV7-9 with TRBJ2-7, with a possible D match to TRBD2 (6 bases). This CDR3 is built from 14 residues. Germline CDR1 is SEHNR and CDR2 is FQNEAQ (reference sequence). V was clipped by 4 bases and J by 1 base, with 11 bases between them.

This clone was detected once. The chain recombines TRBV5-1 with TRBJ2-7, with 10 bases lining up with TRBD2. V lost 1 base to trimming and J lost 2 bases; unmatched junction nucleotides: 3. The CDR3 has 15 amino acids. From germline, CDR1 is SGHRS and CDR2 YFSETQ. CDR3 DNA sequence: TGCGCCAGCAGCTTGAGTCTAGCGGGAGCCTACGAGCAGTACTTC. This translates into CASSLSLAGAYEQYF.

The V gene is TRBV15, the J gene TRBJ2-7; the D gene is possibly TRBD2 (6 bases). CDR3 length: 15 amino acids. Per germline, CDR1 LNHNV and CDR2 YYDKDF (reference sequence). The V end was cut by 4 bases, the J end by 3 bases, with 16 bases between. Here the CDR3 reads CATSTTGTGLYEQYF. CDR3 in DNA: TGTGCCACCAGCACAACCGGGACTGGCCTCTACGAGCAGTACTTC. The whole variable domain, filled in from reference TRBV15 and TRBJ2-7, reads DAMVIQNPRYQVTQFGKPVTLSCSQTLNHNVMYWYQQKSSQAPKLLFHYYDKDFNNEADTPDNFQSRRPNTSFCFLDIRSPGLGDTAMYLCATSTTGTGLYEQYFGPGTRLTVT.

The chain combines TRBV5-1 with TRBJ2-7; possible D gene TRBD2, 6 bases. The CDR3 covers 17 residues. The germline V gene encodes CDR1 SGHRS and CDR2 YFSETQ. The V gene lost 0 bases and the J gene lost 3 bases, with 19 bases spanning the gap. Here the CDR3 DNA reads TGCGCCAGCAGCTTGGCGTCGGGACGGGAGACGATCTACGAGCAGTACTTC. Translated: CASSLASGRETIYEQYF.

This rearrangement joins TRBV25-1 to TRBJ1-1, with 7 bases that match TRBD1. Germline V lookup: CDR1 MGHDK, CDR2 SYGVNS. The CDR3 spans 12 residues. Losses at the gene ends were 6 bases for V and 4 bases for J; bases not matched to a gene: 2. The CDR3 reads CASSRGSTEAFF. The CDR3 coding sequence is TGTGCCAGCAGCAGGGGGAGCACTGAAGCTTTCTTT.

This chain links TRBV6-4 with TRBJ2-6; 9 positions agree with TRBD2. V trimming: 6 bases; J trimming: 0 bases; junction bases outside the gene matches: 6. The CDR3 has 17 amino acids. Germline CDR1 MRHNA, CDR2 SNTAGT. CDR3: CASSPLAGFSGANVLTF. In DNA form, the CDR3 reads TGTGCCAGCAGCCCTCTAGCGGGATTCTCTGGGGCCAACGTCCTGACTTTC.

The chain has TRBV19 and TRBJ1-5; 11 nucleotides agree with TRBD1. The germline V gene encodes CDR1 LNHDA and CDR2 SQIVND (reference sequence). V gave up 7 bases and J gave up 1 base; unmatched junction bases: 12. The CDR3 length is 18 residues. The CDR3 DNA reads TGTGCCAGTATCCCAGGGACAGGGGGGATCTTAAGCAATCAGCCCCAGCATTTT. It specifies CASIPGTGGILSNQPQHF.

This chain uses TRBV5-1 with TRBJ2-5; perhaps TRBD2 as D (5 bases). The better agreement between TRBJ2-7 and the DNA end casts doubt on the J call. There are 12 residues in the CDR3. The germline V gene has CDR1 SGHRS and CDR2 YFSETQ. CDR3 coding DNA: TGCGCCAGCAGTGGAAGGGAGTACGAGCAGTACTTC. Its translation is CASSGREYEQYF.

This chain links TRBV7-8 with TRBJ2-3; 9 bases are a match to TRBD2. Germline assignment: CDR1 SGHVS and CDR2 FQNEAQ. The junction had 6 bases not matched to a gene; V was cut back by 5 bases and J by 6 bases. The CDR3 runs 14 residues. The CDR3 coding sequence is TGTGCCAGCAGCACTCGACTAGCGGCCGATACGCAGTATTTT. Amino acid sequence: CASSTRLAADTQYF. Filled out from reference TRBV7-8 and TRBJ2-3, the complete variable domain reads GAGVSQSPRYKVAKRGQDVALRCDPISGHVSLFWYQQALGQGPEFLTYFQNEAQLDKSGLPSDRFFAERPEGSVSTLKIQRTQQEDSAVYLCASSTRLAADTQYFGPGTRLTVL.

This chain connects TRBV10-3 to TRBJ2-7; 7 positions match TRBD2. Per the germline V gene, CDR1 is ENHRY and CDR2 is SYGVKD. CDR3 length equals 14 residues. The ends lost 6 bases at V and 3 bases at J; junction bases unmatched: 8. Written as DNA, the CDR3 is TGTGCCATCAGGGCGAGCCGGGGGGACTACGAGCAGTACTTC. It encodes CAIRASRGDYEQYF.

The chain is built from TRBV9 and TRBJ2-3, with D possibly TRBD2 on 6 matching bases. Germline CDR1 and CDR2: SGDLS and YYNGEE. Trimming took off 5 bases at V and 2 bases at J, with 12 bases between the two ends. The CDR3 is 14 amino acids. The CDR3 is CASRGGGTTDTQYF. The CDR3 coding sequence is TGTGCCAGCAGGGGAGGCGGGACCACAGATACGCAGTATTTT.

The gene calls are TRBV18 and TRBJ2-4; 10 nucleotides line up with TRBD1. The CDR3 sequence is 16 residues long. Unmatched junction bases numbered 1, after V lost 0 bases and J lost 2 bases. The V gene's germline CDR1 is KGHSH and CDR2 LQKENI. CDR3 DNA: TGTGCCAGCTCACCACCGGGACAGGGGTCCAAAAACATTCAGTACTTC. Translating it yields CASSPPGQGSKNIQYF.